Listed here are 3 T cell receptor beta chains from one sample, sequenced in a study of T cell responses to AZD1222 COVID-19 vaccine. Some clones are missing from TCRdb's copy, which holds only in-frame ones; the method was immunoSEQ multiplex PCR. The data show 55,000 to 90,000 clones, about four fifths seen once. Here the sequenced sample was peripheral blood, taken on day 0 of AZD1222 vaccination. All receptors derive from an adult in good health.

This clone was found once. The J gene is TRBJ1-2, the V gene TRBV28; D call uncertain. V was trimmed by 3 bases and J by 3 bases, leaving 8 bases between them. This CDR3 is 13 amino acids long. Germline V gives CDR1 MDHEN, CDR2 SYDVKM. CDR3 sequence: CASSFGWDYGYTF. Written as DNA, the CDR3 is TGTGCCAGCAGTTTCGGTTGGGACTATGGCTACACCTTC.

The V gene is TRBV5-4, the J gene TRBJ2-1; D is possibly TRBD2 (6 bases). Trimming removed 0 bases at V and 5 bases at J, with 9 bases between. CDR1 SGHNT and CDR2 YYREEE come from the germline V gene (reference sequence). The CDR3 extends over 14 amino acids. CDR3 in amino acids: CASSLGRGNNEQFF. Written as DNA, the CDR3 is TGTGCCAGCAGCTTGGGGCGGGGCAACAATGAGCAGTTCTTC. The whole variable domain, filled in from reference TRBV5-4 and TRBJ2-1, reads ETGVTQSPTHLIKTRGQQVTLRCSSQSGHNTVSWYQQALGQGPQFIFQYYREEENGRGNFPPRFSGLQFPNYSSELNVNALELDDSALYLCASSLGRGNNEQFFGPGTRLTVL.

This clone was detected once. The chain combines TRBV11-1 with TRBJ2-7, with D possibly being TRBD1 or TRBD2 (7 bases each). Trimming removed 2 bases at V and 6 bases at J, with 17 bases between. In germline, CDR1 is SGHAT, CDR2 FQDESV (reference sequence). The CDR3 contains 15 residues. The CDR3 DNA reads as TGTGCCAGCAGCTTACCCGCCAGGGGGGGACTCGAGCAGTACTTC. It yields the protein CASSLPARGGLEQYF.